The clone carrying this TCR beta chain was observed a single time. Here immunoSEQ multiplex PCR was the method, and the copy in TCRdb shows in-frame clones only, minus some. The table includes approximately 150,000 clones, less than 85% detected once. This entry comes from a study of radiation and T cells in renal cell carcinoma. The CDR3 totals 14 residues. In germline, CDR1 is SGHTA, CDR2 FQGNSA. V dropped 5 bases and J dropped 4 bases, with 12 bases sitting between them. Time point given: baseline pretreatment blood. Treatment indicated: 15 Gy SBRT to primary tumor, nephrectomy 4 weeks later. After SBRT, blood was collected at 2 and 4 weeks, plus baseline.

The sequence came from a woman in her 50s with renal cell carcinoma. Sequenced material: blood, taken from a patient whose treatment included radiotherapy and nephrectomy. This rearrangement joins TRBV7-2 to TRBJ1-3; TRBD1 might be the D (6 bases). CDR3 protein: CASSPQGWGNTIYF. CDR3 coding DNA: TGTGCCAGCAGCCCACAGGGTTGGGGAAACACCATATATTTT.